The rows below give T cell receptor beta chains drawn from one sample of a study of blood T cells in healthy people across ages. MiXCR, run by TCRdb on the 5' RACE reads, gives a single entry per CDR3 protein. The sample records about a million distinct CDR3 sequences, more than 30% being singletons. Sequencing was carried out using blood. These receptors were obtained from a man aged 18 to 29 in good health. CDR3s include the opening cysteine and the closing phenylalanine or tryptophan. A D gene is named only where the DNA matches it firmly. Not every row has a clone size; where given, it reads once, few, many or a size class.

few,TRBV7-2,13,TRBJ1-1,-,TGTGCCAGCAGCCCCCGTGGGGGGGACGAAGCTTTCTTT,CASSPRGGDEAFF
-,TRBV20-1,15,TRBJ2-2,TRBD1,TGCAGTGCTAGACCTGGACAGGTTAACACCGGGGAGCTGTTTTTT,CSARPGQVNTGELFF
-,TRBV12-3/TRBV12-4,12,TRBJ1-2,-,TGTGCCAGCAGTCGTCCGGATTTAGGCTACACCTTC,CASSRPDLGYTF
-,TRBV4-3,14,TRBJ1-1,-,TGCGCCAGCAGCCCGGGACCGGGAAACACTGAAGCTTTCTTT,CASSPGPGNTEAFF
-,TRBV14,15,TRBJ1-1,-,TGTGCCAGCAGCCAAGTCCGACGCCTGAACACTGAAGCTTTCTTT,CASSQVRRLNTEAFF
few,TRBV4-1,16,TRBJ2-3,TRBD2,TGCGCCAGCAGCCAAGATACAACTAGCGGGGCGGATACGCAGTATTTT,CASSQDTTSGADTQYF
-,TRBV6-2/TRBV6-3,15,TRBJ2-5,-,TGTGCCAGCAGTTACAACCTCGGAGGGGTAGAGACCCAGTACTTC,CASSYNLGGVETQYF
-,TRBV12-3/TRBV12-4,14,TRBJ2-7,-,TGTGCCAGCAGTCCTACCCCGAGCTCCTACGAGCAGTACTTC,CASSPTPSSYEQYF
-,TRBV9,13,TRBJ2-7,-,TGTGCCAGCAGCGGACGGACAGACTACGAGCAGTACTTC,CASSGRTDYEQYF
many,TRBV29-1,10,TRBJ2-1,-,TGCAGCGCTTTAGCCAATGAGCAGTTCTTC,CSALANEQFF
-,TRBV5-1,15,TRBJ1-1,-,TGCGCCAGCAGCTTGAGTACGAGGGCAGCGGATGAAGCTTTCTTT,CASSLSTRAADEAFF
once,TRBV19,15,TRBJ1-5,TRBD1,TGTGCCAGTAGTATGACAGGGGGAAGCAATCAGCCCCAGCATTTT,CASSMTGGSNQPQHF
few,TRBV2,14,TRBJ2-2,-,TGTGCCAGCAGCCGGGAAAAGAACACCGGGGAGCTGTTTTTT,CASSREKNTGELFF
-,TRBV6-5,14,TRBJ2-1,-,TGTGCCAGCAGTTCCAAACTACCCCACAATGAGCAGTTCTTC,CASSSKLPHNEQFF
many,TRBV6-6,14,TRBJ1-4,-,TGTGCCAGCAGGACCTCCGAAATTAATGAAAAACTGTTTTTT,CASRTSEINEKLFF
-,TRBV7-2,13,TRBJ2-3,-,TGTGCCAGCAGCTTAGTTTTCGGGGATACGCAGTATTTT,CASSLVFGDTQYF
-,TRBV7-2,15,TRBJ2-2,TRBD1,TGTGCCAGCAGCTTAAGGGACAGCAACACCGGGGAGCTGTTTTTT,CASSLRDSNTGELFF
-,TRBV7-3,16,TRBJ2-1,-,TGTGCCAGCAGCTTAAATGGGGGGAAATTAGACAATGAGCAGTTCTTC,CASSLNGGKLDNEQFF
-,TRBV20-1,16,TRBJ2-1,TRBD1,TGCAGTGCTAGAGCTGTCTCAGGGGGTACCTACAATGAGCAGTTCTTC,CSARAVSGGTYNEQFF
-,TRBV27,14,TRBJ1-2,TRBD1,TGTGCCAGCAGGGGGACAGGGGTGGTCTATGGCTACACCTTC,CASRGTGVVYGYTF
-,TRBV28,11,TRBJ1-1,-,TGTGCCAGCAGTTCGGCTGTTGAAGCTTTCTTT,CASSSAVEAFF
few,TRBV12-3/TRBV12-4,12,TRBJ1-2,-,TGTGCCAGCAGTCACTCAACCTATGGCTACACCTTC,CASSHSTYGYTF
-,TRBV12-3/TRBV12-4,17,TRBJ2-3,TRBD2,TGTGCCAGCAGTATTGGACTAGCGGGGGTCCGCACAGATACGCAGTATTTT,CASSIGLAGVRTDTQYF
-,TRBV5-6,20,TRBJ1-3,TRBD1,TGTGCCAGCAGCTACACTCGAACAGGGGGCCCCCACCTCTCTGGAAACACCATATATTTT,CASSYTRTGGPHLSGNTIYF
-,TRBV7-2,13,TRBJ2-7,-,TGTGCCAGCAGCTTATTGGGGGAATACGAGCAGTACTTC,CASSLLGEYEQYF
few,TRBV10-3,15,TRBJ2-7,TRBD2,TGTGCCATCAGTGTCATGGCTAGCGGTAACTACGAGCAGTACTTC,CAISVMASGNYEQYF
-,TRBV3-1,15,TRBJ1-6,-,TGTGCCAGCAGCCAAGCAGACAGTTCTAATTCACCCCTCCACTTT,CASSQADSSNSPLHF
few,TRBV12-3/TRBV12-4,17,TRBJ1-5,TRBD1,TGTGCCAGCAACCCGGGACAGGGTCTTAATAGCAATCAGCCCCAGCATTTT,CASNPGQGLNSNQPQHF
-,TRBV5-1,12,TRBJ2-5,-,TGCGCCAGCAGCTCCGACAGAGAGACCCAGTACTTC,CASSSDRETQYF
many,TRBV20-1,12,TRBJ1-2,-,TGCAGTGCTAGAATGGGGGCTTATGGCTACACCTTC,CSARMGAYGYTF
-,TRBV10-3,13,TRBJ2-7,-,TGTGCCATCAGTGAAGGAAGGGAGAACGAGCAGTACTTC,CAISEGRENEQYF
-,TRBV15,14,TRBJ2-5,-,TGTGCCACCAGCAACAACAGGGACCAAGAGACCCAGTACTTC,CATSNNRDQETQYF
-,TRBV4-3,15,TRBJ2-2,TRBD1,TGCGCCAGCAGCCCCGGGACAGGGAAGGCCGGGGAGCTGTTTTTT,CASSPGTGKAGELFF
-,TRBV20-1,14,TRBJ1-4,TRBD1,TGCAGTGCTGCCGACAGGGTGGCTAATGAAAAACTGTTTTTT,CSAADRVANEKLFF
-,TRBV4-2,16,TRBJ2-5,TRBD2,TGTGCCAGCAGCCCCTCTTCCCCGCTAGCGGAAGAGACCCAGTACTTC,CASSPSSPLAEETQYF
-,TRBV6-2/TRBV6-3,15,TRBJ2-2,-,TGTGCCAGCAGTTACGGGACACCGAACACCGGGGAGCTGTTTTTT,CASSYGTPNTGELFF
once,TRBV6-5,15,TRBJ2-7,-,TGTGCCAGCAGTTACTCGGCCAGGGGGGTTTACGAGCAGTACTTC,CASSYSARGVYEQYF
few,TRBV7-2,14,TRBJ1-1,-,TGTGCCAGCAGCTCTTCTGGGGCTGGCACTGAAGCTTTCTTT,CASSSSGAGTEAFF
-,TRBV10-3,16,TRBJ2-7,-,TGTGCCATCAGTGAGTCGGGGGACGTAAGCTCCTACGAGCAGTACTTC,CAISESGDVSSYEQYF
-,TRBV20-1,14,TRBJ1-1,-,TGCAGTGCTAGGCAACAGGGCCCGAACACTGAAGCTTTCTTT,CSARQQGPNTEAFF
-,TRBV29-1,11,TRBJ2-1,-,TGCAGCGTTCACCGTGCCTCTGAGCAGTTCTTC,CSVHRASEQFF
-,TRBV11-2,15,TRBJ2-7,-,TGTGCCAGCAGCTTAGTCACGGGGCTAAACTACGAGCAGTACTTC,CASSLVTGLNYEQYF
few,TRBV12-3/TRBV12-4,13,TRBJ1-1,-,TGTGCCAGCAGTAAAGGGGGAGTCACTGAAGCTTTCTTT,CASSKGGVTEAFF
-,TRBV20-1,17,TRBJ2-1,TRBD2,TGCAGTGCCTCCGGACTAGCGGGGGGGATTTCCTACAATGAGCAGTTCTTC,CSASGLAGGISYNEQFF
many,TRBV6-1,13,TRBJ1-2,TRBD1,TGTGCCAGCAGCGCGGGACAGGGGAGCGGCTACACCTTC,CASSAGQGSGYTF
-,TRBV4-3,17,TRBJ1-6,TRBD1,TGCGCCAGCAGCCAGAACAGGGGAAGCTCCTATAATTCACCCCTCCACTTT,CASSQNRGSSYNSPLHF
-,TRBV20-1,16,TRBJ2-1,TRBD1,TGCAGTGCTAGAGACCTGGGACAGGCTTTGGGCAATGAGCAGTTCTTC,CSARDLGQALGNEQFF
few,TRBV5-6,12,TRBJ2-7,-,TGTGCCAGCAGCCTAGACTTCACCGAGCAGTACTTC,CASSLDFTEQYF
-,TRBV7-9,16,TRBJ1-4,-,TGTGCCAGCAGCTTAGGGGGAGGCCAGGCGAATGAAAAACTGTTTTTT,CASSLGGGQANEKLFF
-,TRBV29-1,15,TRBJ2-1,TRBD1,TGCAGCGTTAACGGTCCTGGACAGGGGGCCTACGAGCAGTTCTTC,CSVNGPGQGAYEQFF
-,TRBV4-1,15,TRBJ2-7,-,TGCGCCAGCAGCCAAGAAAAGAACGGAGGCTACGAGCAGTACTTC,CASSQEKNGGYEQYF